The clone carrying this T cell receptor (beta chain) was found once. This sample was taken from a study of blood T cell repertoires in COVID-19. About the research overall: The cDNA or gDNA used as material had been derived from T cells, B-cell-depleted T cells, or PBMCs.

In the authors' workflow: Amplification from reference gene primers served as the basis for estimated nucleated cell counts. Sequenced by immunoSEQ multiplex PCR; TCRdb stores in-frame clones only, minus some. D and trimming were read from the DNA, whereas the V and J calls and clone size are those reported in that table. The sample yields over 45,000 clones, 90% to 95% seen once. Trimming took 6 bases from V and 2 from J; bases not matched to a gene: 7. Germline V gene data show CDR1 as MDHEN and CDR2 as SYDVKM. The CDR3 sequence is 15 residues long. V is TRBV28 and J is TRBJ2-3, with TRBD1 matching over 8 bases. The specimen sequenced was peripheral blood. This TCR came from a human donor in a cohort sampled during active COVID-19. Written as DNA, the CDR3 is TGTGCCAGCAGATTTACAGGGGGGTACACAGATACGCAGTATTTT. Amino acids: CASRFTGGYTDTQYF.